This record concerns one T cell receptor (beta chain) sequence. This clone appeared once. This clone's antigen is unknown. No much larger clone is present one base from it, and per-base qualities are unavailable. Participants in the prospective study were enrolled through a virtual design, were aged about 18 to 90 years, and lived in roughly 25 United States geographic areas. In the prospective study, cohorts were assigned on the basis of participant-reported clinical history obtained from a screening survey and a study questionnaire. ImmuneRACE Cohort 3 recovered participants were defined by two consecutive negative NP/OP PCR tests, healthcare professional clearance, or symptom resolution. Each participant in the prospective study had whole blood, serum and a nasopharyngeal or oropharyngeal swab collected by mobile phlebotomists. Over a roughly two-month period, participants in the prospective study had the option of providing additional blood draws and questionnaires. Before DNA extraction, blood samples from the prospective study were shipped at room temperature or frozen.

This specimen belongs to a study of blood T cell repertoires in COVID-19 (TCRdb year 2020). About the investigation overall: Collaborator samples came from the United States, Italy and Spain and covered acute and convalescent phases of COVID-19. The prospective study material was composed of cDNA or gDNA derived from T cells, B-cell-depleted T cells, or PBMCs. Subjects who had been exposed to COVID-19, were actively infected with it, or had recovered from it provided the deeply sampled blood TCRbeta repertoires that made up the dataset. The repertoires were released in a freely available public database meant as a resource for research on the immune response to SARS-CoV-2. The samples were drawn from two sources: the first 160 participants of the ongoing ImmuneRACE study, and 950 to 1,500 subjects contributed by 6 global collaborators. Nearly every sample came with metadata listing a de-identified subject ID, COVID-19 status, age in years and sex. Where available, HLA class I and class II types were obtained from metadata supplied by the sample provider rather than from assay-based typing.

TCRbeta CDR3 regions were amplified from genomic DNA using the immunoSEQ Assay, a bias-controlled multiplex PCR. Concerning the study's data processing: The number of nucleated cells in each sample was estimated from the amplification of reference gene primers within the assay. Sequence reads were collapsed and filtered to measure the absolute abundance of every unique TCRbeta CDR3 rearrangement. For each sample, productive Simpson clonality was calculated as the square root of Simpson's diversity index over productive rearrangements. TCRdb took over this immuneACCESS table, retaining in-frame rearrangements with V and J assigned. Such tables are incomplete; in checked studies, under half of the missing clones stem from an unresolved V gene, and the remainder is unexplained. That table is the source of V, J and clone size, and D and trimming were worked out from the DNA. This sample has about 300,000 clones in its table, and approximately 90% of those were observed once. Approximately 5% of the sample rests with the top ten.

CDR1 and CDR2 (SGHVS, FQNEAQ) derive from the germline V gene. The CDR3 starts with the cysteine, ends with the phenylalanine, and has 15 residues. This entry keeps only the CDR3 DNA: 45 bases, framed from base 1. Trimming leaves V shorter by 1 base and J shorter by 6 bases, with the junction holding 6 bases beyond the gene matches. What the work shows at the level of the full study, not this receptor alone: How much clinical and demographic metadata was included differed by source and by participant, and the metadata was provided uncurated.

The receptor was derived from a woman between 25 and 40 years old who had recovered from COVID-19. The rearranged segments are TRBV7-8 and TRBJ1-5, with TRBD1 matching 7 junction bases. The sample comprised PBMCs or T cells enriched from blood (not recorded which). The bases are TGTGCCAGCAGCTTAGTCGAGGGGGCTCTTCAGCCCCAGCATTTT. This sequence encodes CASSLVEGALQPQHF.